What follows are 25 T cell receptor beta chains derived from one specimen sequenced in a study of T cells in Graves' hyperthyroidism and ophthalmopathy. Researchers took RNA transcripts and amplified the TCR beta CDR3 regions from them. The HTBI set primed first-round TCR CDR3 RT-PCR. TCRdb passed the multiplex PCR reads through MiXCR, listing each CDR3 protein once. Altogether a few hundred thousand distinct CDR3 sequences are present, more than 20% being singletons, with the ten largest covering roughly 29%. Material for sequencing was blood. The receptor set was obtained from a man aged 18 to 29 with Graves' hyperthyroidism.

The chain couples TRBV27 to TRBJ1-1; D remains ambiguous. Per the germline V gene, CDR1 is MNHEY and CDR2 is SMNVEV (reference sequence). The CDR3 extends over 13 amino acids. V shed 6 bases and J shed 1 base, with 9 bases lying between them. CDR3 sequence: CASSSSANTEAFF. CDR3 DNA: TGTGCCAGCAGCTCGTCAGCGAACACTGAAGCTTTCTTT.

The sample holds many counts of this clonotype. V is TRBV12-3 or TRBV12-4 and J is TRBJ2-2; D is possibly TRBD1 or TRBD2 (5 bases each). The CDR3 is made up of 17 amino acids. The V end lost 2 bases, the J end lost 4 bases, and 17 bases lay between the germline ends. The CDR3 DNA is TGTGCCAGCAGTTTATACCCGGGACGGGCGGTCACCGGGGAGCTGTTTTTT. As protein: CASSLYPGRAVTGELFF.

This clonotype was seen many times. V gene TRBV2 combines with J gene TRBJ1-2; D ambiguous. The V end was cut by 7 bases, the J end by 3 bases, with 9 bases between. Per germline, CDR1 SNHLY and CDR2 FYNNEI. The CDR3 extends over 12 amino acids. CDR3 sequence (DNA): TGTGCCAGCAAACAGATTTACTATGGCTACACCTTC. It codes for CASKQIYYGYTF.

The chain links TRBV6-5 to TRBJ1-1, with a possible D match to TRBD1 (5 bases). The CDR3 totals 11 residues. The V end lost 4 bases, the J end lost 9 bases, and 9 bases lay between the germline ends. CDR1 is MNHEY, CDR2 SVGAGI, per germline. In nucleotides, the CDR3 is TGTGCCAGCAGTTCCTCAGGGAAAGCTTTCTTT. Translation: CASSSSGKAFF.

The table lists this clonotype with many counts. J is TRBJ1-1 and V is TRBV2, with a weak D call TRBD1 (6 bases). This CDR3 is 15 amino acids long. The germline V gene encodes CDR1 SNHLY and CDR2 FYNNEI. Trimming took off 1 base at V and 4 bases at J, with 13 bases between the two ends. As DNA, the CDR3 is TGTGCCAGCAGTGAAGGGCAGGGGTGGGGCACTGAAGCTTTCTTT. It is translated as CASSEGQGWGTEAFF. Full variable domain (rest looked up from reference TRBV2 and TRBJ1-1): EPEVTQTPSHQVTQMGQEVILRCVPISNHLYFYWYRQILGQKVEFLVSFYNNEISEKSEIFDDQFSVERPDGSNFTLKIRSTKLEDSAMYFCASSEGQGWGTEAFFGQGTRLTVV.

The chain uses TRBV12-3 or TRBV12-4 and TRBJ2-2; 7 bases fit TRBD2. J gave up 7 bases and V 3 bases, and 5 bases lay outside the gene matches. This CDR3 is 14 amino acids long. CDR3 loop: CASSFLGGSGELFF. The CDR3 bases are TGTGCCAGCAGTTTCTTGGGCGGGAGCGGGGAGCTGTTTTTT.

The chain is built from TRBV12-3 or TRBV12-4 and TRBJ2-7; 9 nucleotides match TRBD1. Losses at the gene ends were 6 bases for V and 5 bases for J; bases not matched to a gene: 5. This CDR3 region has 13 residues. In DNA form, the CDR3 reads TGTGCCAGCAGCCAGGACAGGGGTGACGAGCAGTACTTC. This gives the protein CASSQDRGDEQYF.

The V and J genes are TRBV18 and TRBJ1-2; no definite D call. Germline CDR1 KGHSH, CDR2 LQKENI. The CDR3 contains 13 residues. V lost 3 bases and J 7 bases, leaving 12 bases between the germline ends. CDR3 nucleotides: TGTGCCAGCTCACCGACGTCGCGTAGTGGCTACACCTTC. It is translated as CASSPTSRSGYTF.

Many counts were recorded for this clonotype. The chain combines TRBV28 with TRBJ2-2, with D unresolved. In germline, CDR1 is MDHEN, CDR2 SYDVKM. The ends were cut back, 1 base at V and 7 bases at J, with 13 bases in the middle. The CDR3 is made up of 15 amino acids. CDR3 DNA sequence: TGTGCCAGCAGTTTATTCCCTTTCCCCAACGGGGAGCTGTTTTTT. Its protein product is CASSLFPFPNGELFF. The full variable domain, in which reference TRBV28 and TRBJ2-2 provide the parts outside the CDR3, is DVKVTQSSRYLVKRTGEKVFLECVQDMDHENMFWYRQDPGLGLRLIYFSYDVKMKEKGDIPEGYSVSREKKERFSLILESASTNQTSMYLCASSLFPFPNGELFFGEGSRLTVL.

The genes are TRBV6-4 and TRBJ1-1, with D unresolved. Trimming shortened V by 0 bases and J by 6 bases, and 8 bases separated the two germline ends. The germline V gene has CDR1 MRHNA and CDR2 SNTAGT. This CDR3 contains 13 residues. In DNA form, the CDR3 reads TGTGCCAGCAGTGACTCAGGGCGTGCTGAAGCTTTCTTT. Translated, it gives CASSDSGRAEAFF.

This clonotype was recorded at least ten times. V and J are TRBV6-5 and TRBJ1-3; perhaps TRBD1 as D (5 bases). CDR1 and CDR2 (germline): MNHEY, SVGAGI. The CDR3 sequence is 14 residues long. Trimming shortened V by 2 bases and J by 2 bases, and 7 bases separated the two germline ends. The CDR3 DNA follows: TGTGCCAGCAGTTACGGGGGGGCTGGAAACACCATATATTTT. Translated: CASSYGGAGNTIYF.

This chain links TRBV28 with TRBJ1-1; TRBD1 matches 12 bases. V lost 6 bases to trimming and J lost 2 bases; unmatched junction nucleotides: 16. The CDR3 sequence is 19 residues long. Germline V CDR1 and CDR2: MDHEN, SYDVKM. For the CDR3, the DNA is TGTGCCAGCAGCCCCGGGACAGGGGGCCATCCCTGGAAAAACACTGAAGCTTTCTTT. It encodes CASSPGTGGHPWKNTEAFF.

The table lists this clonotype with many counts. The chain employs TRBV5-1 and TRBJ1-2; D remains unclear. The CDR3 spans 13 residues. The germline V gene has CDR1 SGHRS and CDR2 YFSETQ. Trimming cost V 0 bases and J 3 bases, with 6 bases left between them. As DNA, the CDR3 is TGCGCCAGCAGCTTGGCCAAAGACTATGGCTACACCTTC. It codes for CASSLAKDYGYTF. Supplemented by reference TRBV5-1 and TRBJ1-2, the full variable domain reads KAGVTQTPRYLIKTRGQQVTLSCSPISGHRSVSWYQQTPGQGLQFLFEYFSETQRNKGNFPGRFSGRQFSNSRSEMNVSTLELGDSALYLCASSLAKDYGYTFGSGTRLTVV.

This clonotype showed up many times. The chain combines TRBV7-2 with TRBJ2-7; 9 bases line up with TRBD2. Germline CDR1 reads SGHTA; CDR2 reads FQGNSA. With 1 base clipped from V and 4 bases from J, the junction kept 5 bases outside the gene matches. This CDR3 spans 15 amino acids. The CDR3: CASSLEAGGPYEQYF. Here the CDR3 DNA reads TGTGCCAGCAGCTTAGAGGCGGGGGGGCCTTACGAGCAGTACTTC.

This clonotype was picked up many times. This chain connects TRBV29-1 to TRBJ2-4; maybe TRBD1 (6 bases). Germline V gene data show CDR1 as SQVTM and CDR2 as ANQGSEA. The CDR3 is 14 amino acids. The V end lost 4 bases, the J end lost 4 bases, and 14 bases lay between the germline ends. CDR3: CSVVSDRRKNIQYF. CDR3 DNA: TGCAGCGTTGTGTCCGACAGGAGGAAAAACATTCAGTACTTC. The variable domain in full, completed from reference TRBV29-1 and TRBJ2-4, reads SAVISQKPSRDICQRGTSLTIQCQVDSQVTMMFWYRQQPGQSLTLIATANQGSEATYESGFVIDKFPISRPNLTFSTLTVSNMSPEDSSIYLCSVVSDRRKNIQYFGAGTRLSVL.

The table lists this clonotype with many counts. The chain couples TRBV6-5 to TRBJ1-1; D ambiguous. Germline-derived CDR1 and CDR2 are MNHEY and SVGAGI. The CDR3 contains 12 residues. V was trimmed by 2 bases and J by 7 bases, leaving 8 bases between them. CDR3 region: CASSYVGGEAFF. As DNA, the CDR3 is TGTGCCAGCAGTTACGTCGGAGGTGAAGCTTTCTTT.

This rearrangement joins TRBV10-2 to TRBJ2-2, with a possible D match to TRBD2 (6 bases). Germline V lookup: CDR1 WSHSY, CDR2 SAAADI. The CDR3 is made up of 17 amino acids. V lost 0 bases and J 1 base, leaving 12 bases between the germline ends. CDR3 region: CASSESSWGENTGELFF. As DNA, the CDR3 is TGCGCCAGCAGTGAGTCCTCCTGGGGGGAGAACACCGGGGAGCTGTTTTTT.

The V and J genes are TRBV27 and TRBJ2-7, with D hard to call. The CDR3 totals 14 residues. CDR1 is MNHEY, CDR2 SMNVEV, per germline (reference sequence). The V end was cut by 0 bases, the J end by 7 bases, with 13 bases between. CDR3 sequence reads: CASSLSGNSIEQYF. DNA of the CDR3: TGTGCCAGCAGTTTATCTGGCAACTCTATTGAGCAGTACTTC.

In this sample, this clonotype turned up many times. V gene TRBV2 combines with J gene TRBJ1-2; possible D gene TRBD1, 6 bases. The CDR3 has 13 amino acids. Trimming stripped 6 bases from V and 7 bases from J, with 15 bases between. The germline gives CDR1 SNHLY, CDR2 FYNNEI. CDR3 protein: CASRTDSWGGYTF. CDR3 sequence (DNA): TGTGCCAGCAGGACGGACAGTTGGGGTGGCTACACCTTC.

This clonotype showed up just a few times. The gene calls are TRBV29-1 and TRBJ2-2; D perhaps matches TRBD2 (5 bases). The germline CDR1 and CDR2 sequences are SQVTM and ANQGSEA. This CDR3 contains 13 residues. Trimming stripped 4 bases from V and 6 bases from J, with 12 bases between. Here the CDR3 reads CSVGAARAGELFF. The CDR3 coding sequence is TGCAGCGTTGGGGCAGCGCGGGCCGGGGAGCTGTTTTTT.

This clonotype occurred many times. The DNA of the CDR3 is TGTGCCATCAGTGAAGCAGGGGCCTACGAGCAGTACTTC. It is translated as CAISEAGAYEQYF. V usage is TRBV10-3 and J usage is TRBJ2-7; D is possibly TRBD1 (6 bases). Germline V gene data show CDR1 as ENHRY and CDR2 as SYGVKD. Trimming pared 3 bases from V and 2 bases from J, leaving 8 bases between. CDR3 length: 13 amino acids.

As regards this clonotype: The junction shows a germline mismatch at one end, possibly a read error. CDR3 in DNA: TGTGCCAGCAGCCTAGAGGGCATTAGCTCCTACGAGCAGTACTTC. Residues: CASSLEGISSYEQYF. The chain recombines TRBV11-2 with TRBJ2-7, with a weak D call TRBD2 (5 bases). This CDR3 comprises 15 residues. The germline V gene has CDR1 SGHAT and CDR2 FQNNGV.

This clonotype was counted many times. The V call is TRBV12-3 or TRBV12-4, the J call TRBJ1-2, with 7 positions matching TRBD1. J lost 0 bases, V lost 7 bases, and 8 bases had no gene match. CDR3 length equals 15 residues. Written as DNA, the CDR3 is TGTGCCAGCACTCAGGGGGGGGCTGCTAACTATGGCTACACCTTC. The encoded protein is CASTQGGAANYGYTF.

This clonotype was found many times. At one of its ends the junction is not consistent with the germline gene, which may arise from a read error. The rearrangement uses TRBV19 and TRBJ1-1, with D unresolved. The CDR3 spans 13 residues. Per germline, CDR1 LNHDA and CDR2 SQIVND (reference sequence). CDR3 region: CASSIAGYTEAFF. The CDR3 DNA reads TGTGCCAGCAGTATAGCGGGGTACACTGAAGCTTTCTTT. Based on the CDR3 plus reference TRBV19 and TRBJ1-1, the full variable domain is DGGITQSPKYLFRKEGQNVTLSCEQNLNHDAMYWYRQDPGQGLRLIYYSQIVNDFQKGDIAEGYSVSREKKESFPLTVTSAQKNPTAFYLCASSIAGYTEAFFGQGTRLTVV.

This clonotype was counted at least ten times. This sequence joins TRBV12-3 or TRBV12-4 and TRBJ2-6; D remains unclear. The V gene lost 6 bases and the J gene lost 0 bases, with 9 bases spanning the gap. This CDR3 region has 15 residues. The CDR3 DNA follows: TGTGCCAGCAGCAGACGGTTCTCTGGGGCCAACGTCCTGACTTTC. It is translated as CASSRRFSGANVLTF.